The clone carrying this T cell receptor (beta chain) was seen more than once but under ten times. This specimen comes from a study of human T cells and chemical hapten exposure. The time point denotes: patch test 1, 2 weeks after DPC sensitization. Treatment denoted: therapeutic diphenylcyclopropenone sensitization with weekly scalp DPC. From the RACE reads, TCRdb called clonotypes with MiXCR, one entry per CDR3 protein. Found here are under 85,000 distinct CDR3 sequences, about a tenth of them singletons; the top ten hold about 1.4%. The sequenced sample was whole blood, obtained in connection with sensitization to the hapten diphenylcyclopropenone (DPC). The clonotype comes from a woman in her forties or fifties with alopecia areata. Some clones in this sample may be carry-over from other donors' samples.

This CDR3 reads CASSRSSGRYEQYF. In DNA form, the CDR3 reads TGTGCCAGCAGCCGGTCTAGCGGGAGGTACGAGCAGTACTTC. The J gene is TRBJ2-7, the V gene TRBV3-1, with 11 bases identical to TRBD2. The CDR3 is 14 residues long. With V trimmed by 4 bases and J by 4 bases, 3 bases remained unmatched. From germline, CDR1 is LGHDT and CDR2 YNNKEL (reference sequence).